This T cell receptor beta chain is drawn from a study of blood T cell repertoires in COVID-19. Whole-study context: PBMCs, B-cell-depleted T cells, or T cells were the source of the cDNA or gDNA that made up the material.

The repertoire was sequenced with immunoSEQ multiplex PCR; TCRdb's copy has only in-frame clones and lacks some. There are a few hundred thousand clones in the sample; 80% to 85% occur only once, and around 16% lies in the top ten. The V gene's germline CDR1 is SGHNT and CDR2 YYREEE (reference sequence). With V trimmed by 5 bases and J by 4 bases, 10 bases remained unmatched. This CDR3 spans 15 amino acids. Source material: peripheral blood. The chain has TRBV5-4 and TRBJ1-1; 8 bases agree with TRBD1. The receptor comes from a person aged 70 to 85 with COVID-19, enrolled during active disease. CDR3 nucleotide sequence: TGTGCCAGCAGACGGACAGGGACCCTGATCACTGAAGCTTTCTTT. Amino acids: CASRRTGTLITEAFF.